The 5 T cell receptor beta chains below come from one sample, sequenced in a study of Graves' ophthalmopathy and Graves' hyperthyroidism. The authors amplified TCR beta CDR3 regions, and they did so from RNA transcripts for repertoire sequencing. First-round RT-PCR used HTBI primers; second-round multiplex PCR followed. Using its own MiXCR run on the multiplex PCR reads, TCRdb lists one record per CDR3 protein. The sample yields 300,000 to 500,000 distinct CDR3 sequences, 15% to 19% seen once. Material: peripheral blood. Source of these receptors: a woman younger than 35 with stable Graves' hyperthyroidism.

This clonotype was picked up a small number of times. CDR3 sequence reads: CSARVWAGTTEAFF. The CDR3 DNA follows: TGCAGTGCTAGAGTTTGGGCCGGGACGACTGAAGCTTTCTTT. The chain has TRBV20-1 and TRBJ1-1, with a weak D call TRBD1 (5 bases). The CDR3 consists of 14 residues. CDR1 DFQATT and CDR2 SNEGSKA come from the germline V gene (reference sequence). The V end lost 1 base, the J end lost 5 bases, and 14 bases lay between the germline ends.

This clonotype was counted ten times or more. The CDR3 is CASSLRGAGNTIYF. The CDR3 region has the DNA TGTGCCAGCAGCTTACGGGGGGCTGGAAACACCATATATTTT. The chain employs TRBV11-3 and TRBJ1-3; possibly TRBD1 for D (5 bases). V lost 2 bases to trimming and J lost 2 bases, with 7 bases between them. The CDR3 loop spans 14 amino acids. CDR1 and CDR2 (germline): SGHNT, YENEEA.

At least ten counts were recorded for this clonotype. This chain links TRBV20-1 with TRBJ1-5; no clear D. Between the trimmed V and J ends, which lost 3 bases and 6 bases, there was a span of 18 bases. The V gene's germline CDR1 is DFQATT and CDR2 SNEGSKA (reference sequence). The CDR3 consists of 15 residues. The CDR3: CSARTRVGPFQPQHF. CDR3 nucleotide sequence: TGCAGTGCTAGGACAAGAGTCGGGCCTTTTCAGCCCCAGCATTTT.

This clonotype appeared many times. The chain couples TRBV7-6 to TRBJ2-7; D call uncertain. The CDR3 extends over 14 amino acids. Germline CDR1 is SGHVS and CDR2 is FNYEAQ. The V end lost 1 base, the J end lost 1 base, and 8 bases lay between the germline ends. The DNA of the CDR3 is TGTGCCAGCAGCTTAGATCTGGGTTCCTACGAGCAGTACTTC. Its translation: CASSLDLGSYEQYF.

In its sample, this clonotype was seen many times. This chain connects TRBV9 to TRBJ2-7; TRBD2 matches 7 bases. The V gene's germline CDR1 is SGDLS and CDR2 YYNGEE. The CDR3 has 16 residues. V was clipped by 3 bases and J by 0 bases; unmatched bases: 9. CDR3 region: CASSGGGLFSSYEQYF. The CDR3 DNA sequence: TGTGCCAGCAGCGGGGGGGGACTCTTTAGCTCCTACGAGCAGTACTTC. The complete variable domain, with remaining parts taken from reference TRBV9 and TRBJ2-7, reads DSGVTQTPKHLITATGQRVTLRCSPRSGDLSVYWYQQSLDQGLQFLIQYYNGEERAKGNILERFSAQQFPDLHSELNLSSLELGDSALYFCASSGGGLFSSYEQYFGPGTRLTVT.